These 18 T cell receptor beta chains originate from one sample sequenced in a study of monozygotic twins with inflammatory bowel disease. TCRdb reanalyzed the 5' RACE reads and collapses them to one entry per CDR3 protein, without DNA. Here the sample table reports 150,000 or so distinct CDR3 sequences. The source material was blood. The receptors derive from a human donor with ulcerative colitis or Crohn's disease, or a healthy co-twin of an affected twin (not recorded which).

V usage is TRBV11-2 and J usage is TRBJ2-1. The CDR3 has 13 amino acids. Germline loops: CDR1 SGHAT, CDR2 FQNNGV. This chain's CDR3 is CASSRDSADEQFF.

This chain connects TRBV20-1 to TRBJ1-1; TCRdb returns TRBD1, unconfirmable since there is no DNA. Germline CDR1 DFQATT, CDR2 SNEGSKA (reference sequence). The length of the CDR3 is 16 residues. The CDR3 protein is CSARRDRDSRATEAFF.

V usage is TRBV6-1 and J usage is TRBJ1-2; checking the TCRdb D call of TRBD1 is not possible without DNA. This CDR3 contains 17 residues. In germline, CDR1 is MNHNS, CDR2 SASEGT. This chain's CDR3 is CASSPDRLPVRNYGYTF.

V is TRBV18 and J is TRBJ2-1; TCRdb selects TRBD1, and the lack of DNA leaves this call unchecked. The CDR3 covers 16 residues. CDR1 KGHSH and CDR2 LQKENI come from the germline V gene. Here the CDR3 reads CASSPTRQGADNEQFF.

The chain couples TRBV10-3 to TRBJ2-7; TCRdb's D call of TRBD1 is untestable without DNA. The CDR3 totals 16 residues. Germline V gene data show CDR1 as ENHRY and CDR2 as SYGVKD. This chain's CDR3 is CAISSGTGALTYEQYF.

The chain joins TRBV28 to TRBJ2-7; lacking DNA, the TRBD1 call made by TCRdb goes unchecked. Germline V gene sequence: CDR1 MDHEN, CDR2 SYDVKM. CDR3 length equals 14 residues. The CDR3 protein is CASSFLDRGYEQYF. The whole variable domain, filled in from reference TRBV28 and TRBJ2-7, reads DVKVTQSSRYLVKRTGEKVFLECVQDMDHENMFWYRQDPGLGLRLIYFSYDVKMKEKGDIPEGYSVSREKKERFSLILESASTNQTSMYLCASSFLDRGYEQYFGPGTRLTVT.

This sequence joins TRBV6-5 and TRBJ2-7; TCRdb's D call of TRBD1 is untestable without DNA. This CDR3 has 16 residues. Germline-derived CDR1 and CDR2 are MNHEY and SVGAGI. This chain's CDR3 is CASSYSGANGLYEQYF.

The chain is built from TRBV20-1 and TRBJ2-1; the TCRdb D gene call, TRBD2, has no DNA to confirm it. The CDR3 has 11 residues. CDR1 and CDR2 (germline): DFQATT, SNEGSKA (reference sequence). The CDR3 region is CSVAGLGEQFF.

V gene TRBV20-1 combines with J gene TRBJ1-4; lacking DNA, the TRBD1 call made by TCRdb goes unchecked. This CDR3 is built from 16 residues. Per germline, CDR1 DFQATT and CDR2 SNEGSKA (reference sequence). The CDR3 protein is CSASSKTGDWDEKLFF.

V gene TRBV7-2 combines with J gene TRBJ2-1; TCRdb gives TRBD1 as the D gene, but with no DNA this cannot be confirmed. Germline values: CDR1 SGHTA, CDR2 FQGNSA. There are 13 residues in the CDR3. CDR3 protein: CASSLQGANEQFF.

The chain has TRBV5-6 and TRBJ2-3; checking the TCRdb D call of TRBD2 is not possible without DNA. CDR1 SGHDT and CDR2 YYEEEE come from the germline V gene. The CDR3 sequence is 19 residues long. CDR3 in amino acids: CASSLGLAGARGITDTQYF. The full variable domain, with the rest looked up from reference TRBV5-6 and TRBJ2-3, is DAGVTQSPTHLIKTRGQQVTLRCSPKSGHDTVSWYQQALGQGPQFIFQYYEEEERQRGNFPDRFSGHQFPNYSSELNVNALLLGDSALYLCASSLGLAGARGITDTQYFGPGTRLTVL.

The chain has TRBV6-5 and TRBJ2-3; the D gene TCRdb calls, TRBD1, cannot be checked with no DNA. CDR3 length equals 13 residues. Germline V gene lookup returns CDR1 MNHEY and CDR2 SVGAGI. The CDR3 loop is CASSYSGGDTQYF.

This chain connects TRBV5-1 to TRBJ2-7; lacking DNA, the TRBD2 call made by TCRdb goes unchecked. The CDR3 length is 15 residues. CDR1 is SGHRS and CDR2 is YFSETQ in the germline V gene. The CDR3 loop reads CASSLELAVSYEQYF.

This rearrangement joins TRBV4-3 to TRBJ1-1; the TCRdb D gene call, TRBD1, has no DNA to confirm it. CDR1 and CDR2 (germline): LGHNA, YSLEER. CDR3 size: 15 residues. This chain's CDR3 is CASSQDRGTALLAFF.

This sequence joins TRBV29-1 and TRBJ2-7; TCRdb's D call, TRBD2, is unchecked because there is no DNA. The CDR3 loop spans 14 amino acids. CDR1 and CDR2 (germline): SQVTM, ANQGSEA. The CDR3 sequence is CSVTGTSAHYEQYF.

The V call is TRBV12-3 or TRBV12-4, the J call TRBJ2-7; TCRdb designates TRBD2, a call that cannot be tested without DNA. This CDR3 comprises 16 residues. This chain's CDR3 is CASRPSGRGNSYEQYF.

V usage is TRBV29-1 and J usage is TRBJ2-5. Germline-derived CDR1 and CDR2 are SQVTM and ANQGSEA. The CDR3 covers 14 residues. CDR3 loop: CSAGAAGVQETQYF.

The CDR3 loop is CASSQVGQGVYEQFF. The chain joins TRBV5-1 to TRBJ2-1; TCRdb's D call, TRBD1, is unchecked because there is no DNA. The CDR3 is made up of 15 amino acids. CDR1 is SGHRS and CDR2 is YFSETQ in the germline V gene.